These T cell receptor beta chains were read from a single sample in a study of T cells in Graves' hyperthyroidism and ophthalmopathy. TCRdb called the multiplex PCR reads again in MiXCR, with one record for every CDR3 protein. The profile shows around 620,000 distinct CDR3 sequences, 35% to 55% of them singletons. Sequences were obtained from peripheral blood or thyroid tissue (not recorded which). The receptors derive from an adult woman with Graves' disease, either hyperthyroidism or ophthalmopathy (not recorded which). Both conserved end residues are part of each CDR3. The order of the fields is CDR3 protein, CDR3 DNA, J gene, V gene, D gene, clone size. D genes are given only for firm matches. A row's size may be missing; if present it is once, few, many or a size class.

CDR3aa: CATKTTGFILNTEAFF
CDR3nt: TGTGCCACCAAAACGACAGGGTTCATCCTAAACACTGAAGCTTTCTTT
j_gene: TRBJ1-1
v_gene: TRBV2
d_gene: TRBD1
abundance: many

CDR3aa: CASSECLGTGESGFYQPQHF
CDR3nt: TGTGCCAGCAGTGAATGCTTAGGGACAGGGGAGTCCGGGTTCTATCAGCCCCAGCATTTT
j_gene: TRBJ1-5
v_gene: TRBV25-1
d_gene: TRBD1
abundance: -

CDR3aa: CASSARLAGRAYEQYF
CDR3nt: TGTGCCAGCAGTGCCAGACTAGCGGGACGGGCCTACGAGCAGTACTTC
j_gene: TRBJ2-7
v_gene: TRBV6-1
d_gene: TRBD2
abundance: -

CDR3aa: CASSEKRNTGELFF
CDR3nt: TGTGCCAGCAGTGAAAAAAGGAACACCGGGGAGCTGTTTTTT
j_gene: TRBJ2-2
v_gene: TRBV2
d_gene: -
abundance: many

CDR3aa: CSVGRREETQYF
CDR3nt: TGCAGCGTCGGCCGGCGGGAGGAGACCCAGTACTTC
j_gene: TRBJ2-5
v_gene: TRBV29-1
d_gene: TRBD2
abundance: -

CDR3aa: CASSTYRGRDYGYTF
CDR3nt: TGTGCCAGTAGTACCTACAGGGGTCGCGACTATGGCTACACCTTC
j_gene: TRBJ1-2
v_gene: TRBV19
d_gene: TRBD1
abundance: -

CDR3aa: CASSLGLGNQPQHF
CDR3nt: TGTGCCAGCAGCTTAGGCTTGGGGAATCAGCCCCAGCATTTT
j_gene: TRBJ1-5
v_gene: TRBV5-1
d_gene: -
abundance: many

CDR3aa: CSVPGQGANYGYTF
CDR3nt: TGCAGCGTGCCGGGACAGGGGGCCAACTATGGCTACACCTTC
j_gene: TRBJ1-2
v_gene: TRBV29-1
d_gene: TRBD1
abundance: -

CDR3aa: CSAGESYEQYF
CDR3nt: TGCAGCGCAGGGGAATCCTACGAGCAGTACTTC
j_gene: TRBJ2-7
v_gene: TRBV29-1
d_gene: -
abundance: -

CDR3aa: CASSQGAGGYSNQPQHF
CDR3nt: TGCGCCAGCAGCCAAGGGGCAGGGGGGTATAGCAATCAGCCCCAGCATTTT
j_gene: TRBJ1-5
v_gene: TRBV4-1
d_gene: TRBD1
abundance: few

CDR3aa: CATSRPGGELFF
CDR3nt: TGTGCCACCAGCAGACCCGGCGGGGAGCTGTTTTTT
j_gene: TRBJ2-2
v_gene: TRBV15
d_gene: -
abundance: -

CDR3aa: CAISESQGRTYNSPLHF
CDR3nt: TGTGCCATCAGTGAGTCGCAGGGGAGGACCTATAATTCACCCCTCCACTTT
j_gene: TRBJ1-6
v_gene: TRBV10-3
d_gene: -
abundance: -

CDR3aa: CASSRVPSGEQYF
CDR3nt: TGTGCCAGCAGCCGTGTCCCATCGGGGGAGCAGTACTTC
j_gene: TRBJ2-7
v_gene: TRBV14
d_gene: -
abundance: -

CDR3aa: CASSLEGGGQPQHF
CDR3nt: TGCGCCAGCAGCTTGGAGGGGGGCGGACAGCCCCAGCATTTT
j_gene: TRBJ1-5
v_gene: TRBV5-1
d_gene: -
abundance: many

CDR3aa: CASSPSGQGKLFF
CDR3nt: TGTGCCAGCTCACCATCCGGACAGGGAAAACTGTTTTTT
j_gene: TRBJ1-4
v_gene: TRBV18
d_gene: TRBD1
abundance: -

CDR3aa: CTSTAGNTIYF
CDR3nt: TGCACGTCGACAGCTGGAAACACCATATATTTT
j_gene: TRBJ1-3
v_gene: TRBV11-2
d_gene: -
abundance: -

CDR3aa: CASSYDPTSGYEQYF
CDR3nt: TGTGCCAGCAGTTACGATCCTACTTCTGGATACGAGCAGTACTTC
j_gene: TRBJ2-7
v_gene: TRBV6-2/TRBV6-3
d_gene: -
abundance: -

CDR3aa: CASSLDLPRPSEQYF
CDR3nt: TGTGCCAGCAGCCTAGACCTTCCTAGGCCCAGCGAGCAGTACTTC
j_gene: TRBJ2-7
v_gene: TRBV7-2
d_gene: -
abundance: once

CDR3aa: CASSPSPGQGNTEAFF
CDR3nt: TGTGCCAGCAGCCCAAGTCCGGGACAGGGAAACACTGAAGCTTTCTTT
j_gene: TRBJ1-1
v_gene: TRBV5-5
d_gene: TRBD1
abundance: -

CDR3aa: CASSILGLPPLYEQYF
CDR3nt: TGTGCCAGTAGTATATTGGGACTACCTCCTCTGTACGAGCAGTACTTC
j_gene: TRBJ2-7
v_gene: TRBV19
d_gene: TRBD2
abundance: many

CDR3aa: CATSIPGGAGGYTF
CDR3nt: TGTGCCACCAGCATCCCAGGGGGCGCGGGAGGCTACACCTTC
j_gene: TRBJ1-2
v_gene: TRBV24-1
d_gene: TRBD1
abundance: -

CDR3aa: CASSWTEAGEQYF
CDR3nt: TGTGCCAGCAGCTGGACGGAGGCCGGGGAGCAGTACTTC
j_gene: TRBJ2-7
v_gene: TRBV7-9
d_gene: -
abundance: -

CDR3aa: CASSTDRGKTQYF
CDR3nt: TGCGCCAGCAGCACGGACAGGGGCAAGACCCAGTACTTC
j_gene: TRBJ2-5
v_gene: TRBV5-1
d_gene: TRBD1
abundance: few

CDR3aa: CASRGEWTSGRLEPEQYF
CDR3nt: TGCGCCAGCAGGGGGGAATGGACTAGCGGGAGATTAGAGCCCGAGCAGTACTTC
j_gene: TRBJ2-7
v_gene: TRBV5-1
d_gene: TRBD2
abundance: -

CDR3aa: CASSFGRNNQPNQPQHF
CDR3nt: TGTGCCAGCAGCTTCGGACGGAACAATCAGCCCAATCAGCCCCAGCATTTT
j_gene: TRBJ1-5
v_gene: TRBV7-9
d_gene: -
abundance: many

CDR3aa: CASKDRSAYEQYF
CDR3nt: TGTGCCAGCAAGGACAGGAGTGCCTACGAGCAGTACTTC
j_gene: TRBJ2-7
v_gene: TRBV2
d_gene: TRBD1
abundance: many

CDR3aa: CASSQGASTEAFF
CDR3nt: TGCGCCAGCAGCCAAGGTGCGTCCACTGAAGCTTTCTTT
j_gene: TRBJ1-1
v_gene: TRBV4-1
d_gene: -
abundance: many

CDR3aa: CAISEPRGRANSPLHF
CDR3nt: TGTGCCATCAGTGAGCCAAGGGGGCGGGCTAATTCACCCCTCCACTTT
j_gene: TRBJ1-6
v_gene: TRBV10-3
d_gene: TRBD1
abundance: once

CDR3aa: CASSRPGEPGGYTF
CDR3nt: TGTGCCAGCAGTAGGCCGGGGGAGCCCGGTGGCTACACCTTC
j_gene: TRBJ1-2
v_gene: TRBV6-5
d_gene: -
abundance: many

CDR3aa: CASPPPGNQETQYF
CDR3nt: TGTGCCAGCCCTCCCCCCGGGAATCAAGAGACCCAGTACTTC
j_gene: TRBJ2-5
v_gene: TRBV2
d_gene: -
abundance: few

CDR3aa: CASKRAVTYEQYF
CDR3nt: TGTGCCAGCAAGAGGGCGGTGACCTACGAGCAGTACTTC
j_gene: TRBJ2-7
v_gene: TRBV27
d_gene: -
abundance: -

CDR3aa: CASGGRTDHRSYEQYF
CDR3nt: TGTGCCAGCGGAGGGCGGACAGACCACCGCTCCTACGAGCAGTACTTC
j_gene: TRBJ2-7
v_gene: TRBV7-9
d_gene: -
abundance: -